This T cell receptor (beta chain) was identified during a study of cytomegalovirus exposure and HLA in healthy donors. Findings and limits, study-wide: The study labeled 164 TCR beta chains cytomegalovirus-associated. Rare TCR sequences dominated, though some public TCRs recurred in many donors.

Healthy individuals who donated bone marrow served as the donors. Each donor was nominally healthy when sampled (though unrecorded immune exposures were likely). Turning to this clone: Its cognate antigen is unknown.

Vbeta (60) and Jbeta (13) primers were used in the PCR. The protocol was immunoSEQ multiplex PCR, while the TCRdb copy is restricted to in-frame clones and leaves out a portion. In the table there are around 200,000 clones, approximately 84% of which are singletons. The specimen sequenced was PBMCs. This TCR derives from a woman between 40 and 55 years old in good health and CMV-seronegative.

The CDR3 loop is CASSPTENTEAFF. CDR3 nucleotide sequence: TGTGCCAGTAGTCCTACAGAGAACACTGAAGCTTTCTTT. The chain is built from TRBV19 and TRBJ1-1; the D is unclear. The CDR3 covers 13 residues. With 5 bases removed from V and 1 base from J, the gap between germline ends came to 8 bases. Germline V gene data show CDR1 as LNHDA and CDR2 as SQIVND (reference sequence). The whole variable domain, remainder taken from reference TRBV19 and TRBJ1-1, is DGGITQSPKYLFRKEGQNVTLSCEQNLNHDAMYWYRQDPGQGLRLIYYSQIVNDFQKGDIAEGYSVSREKKESFPLTVTSAQKNPTAFYLCASSPTENTEAFFGQGTRLTVV.